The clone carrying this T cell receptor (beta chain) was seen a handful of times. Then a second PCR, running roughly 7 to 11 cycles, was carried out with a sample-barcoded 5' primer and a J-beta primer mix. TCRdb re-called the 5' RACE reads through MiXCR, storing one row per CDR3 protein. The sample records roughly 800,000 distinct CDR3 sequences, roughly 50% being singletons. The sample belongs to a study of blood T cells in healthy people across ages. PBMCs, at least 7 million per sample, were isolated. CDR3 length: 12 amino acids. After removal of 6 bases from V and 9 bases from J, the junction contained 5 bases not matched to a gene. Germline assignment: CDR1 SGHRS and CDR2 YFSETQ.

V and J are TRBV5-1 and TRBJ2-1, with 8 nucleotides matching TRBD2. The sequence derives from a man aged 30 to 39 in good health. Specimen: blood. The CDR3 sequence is CASKGGRREQFF. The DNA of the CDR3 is TGCGCCAGCAAGGGCGGGAGGCGTGAGCAGTTCTTC.